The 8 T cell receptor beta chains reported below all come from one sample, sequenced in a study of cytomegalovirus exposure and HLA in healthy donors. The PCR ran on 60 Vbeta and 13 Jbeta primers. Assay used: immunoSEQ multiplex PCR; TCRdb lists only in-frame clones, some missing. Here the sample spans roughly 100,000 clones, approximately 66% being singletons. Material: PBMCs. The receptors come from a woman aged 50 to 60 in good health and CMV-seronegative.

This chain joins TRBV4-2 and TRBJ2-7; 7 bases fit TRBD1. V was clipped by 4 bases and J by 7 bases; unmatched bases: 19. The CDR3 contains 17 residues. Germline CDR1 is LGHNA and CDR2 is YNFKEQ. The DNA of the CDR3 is TGTGCCAGCAGCCCCGCCGGGACAGATGGCGCTCTTAGGGAGCAGTACTTC. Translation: CASSPAGTDGALREQYF.

CDR3 loop: CSVAGGGRTEAFF. The DNA of the CDR3 is TGCAGCGTTGCAGGGGGAGGAAGGACTGAAGCTTTCTTT. This rearrangement joins TRBV29-1 to TRBJ1-1, with TRBD1 identical over 7 bases. The CDR3 consists of 13 residues. Germline loops: CDR1 SQVTM, CDR2 ANQGSEA. V lost 4 bases to trimming and J lost 5 bases; unmatched junction nucleotides: 7. Variable domain in full (rest from reference TRBV29-1 and TRBJ1-1): SAVISQKPSRDICQRGTSLTIQCQVDSQVTMMFWYRQQPGQSLTLIATANQGSEATYESGFVIDKFPISRPNLTFSTLTVSNMSPEDSSIYLCSVAGGGRTEAFFGQGTRLTVV.

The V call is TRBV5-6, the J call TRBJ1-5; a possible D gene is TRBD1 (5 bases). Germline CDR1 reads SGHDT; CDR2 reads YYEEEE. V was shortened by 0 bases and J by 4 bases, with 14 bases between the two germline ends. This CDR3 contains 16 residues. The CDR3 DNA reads TGTGCCAGCAGCTTGGCCAACGCAGGGCTTAATCAGCCCCAGCATTTT. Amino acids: CASSLANAGLNQPQHF.

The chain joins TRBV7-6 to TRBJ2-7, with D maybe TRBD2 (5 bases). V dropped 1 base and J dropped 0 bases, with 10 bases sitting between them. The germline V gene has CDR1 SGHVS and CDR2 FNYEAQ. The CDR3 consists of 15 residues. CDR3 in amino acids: CASSLGTVSSYEQYF. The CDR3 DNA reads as TGTGCCAGCAGCTTAGGGACTGTCAGCTCCTACGAGCAGTACTTC. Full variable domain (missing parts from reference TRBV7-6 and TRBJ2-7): GAGVSQSPRYKVTKRGQDVALRCDPISGHVSLYWYRQALGQGPEFLTYFNYEAQQDKSGLPNDRFSAERPEGSISTLTIQRTEQRDSAMYRCASSLGTVSSYEQYFGPGTRLTVT.

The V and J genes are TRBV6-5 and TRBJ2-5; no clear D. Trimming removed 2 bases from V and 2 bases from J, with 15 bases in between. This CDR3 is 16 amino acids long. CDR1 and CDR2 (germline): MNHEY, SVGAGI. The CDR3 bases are TGTGCCAGCAGTTACACCTTTACCGCAGGTCAAGAGACCCAGTACTTC. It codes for CASSYTFTAGQETQYF.

The CDR3 loop is CASSFGAYEQYF. In DNA, the CDR3 is TGTGCCAGCAGCTTCGGGGCCTACGAGCAGTACTTC. The V gene is TRBV7-9, the J gene TRBJ2-7; TRBD2 is a possible D gene (5 bases). Germline CDR1 is SEHNR and CDR2 is FQNEAQ (reference sequence). V dropped 3 bases and J dropped 2 bases, with 5 bases sitting between them. CDR3 size: 12 residues.

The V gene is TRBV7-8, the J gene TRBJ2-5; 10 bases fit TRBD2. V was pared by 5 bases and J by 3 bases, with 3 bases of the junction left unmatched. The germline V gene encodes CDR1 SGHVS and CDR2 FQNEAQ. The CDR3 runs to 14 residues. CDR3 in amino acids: CASSKREGKETQYF. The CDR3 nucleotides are TGTGCCAGCAGCAAGCGGGAGGGGAAAGAGACCCAGTACTTC.

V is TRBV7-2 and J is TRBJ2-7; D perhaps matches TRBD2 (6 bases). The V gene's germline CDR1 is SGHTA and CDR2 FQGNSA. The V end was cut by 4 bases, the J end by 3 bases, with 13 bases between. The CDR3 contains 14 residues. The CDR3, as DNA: TGTGCCAGCAGCTCTACGGGACTTGACTACGAGCAGTACTTC. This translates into CASSSTGLDYEQYF.